This record concerns one TCR beta chain sequence. The antigen this receptor binds is unknown. The input lacks base qualities; no much larger clone sits a single base away. This sample was included in a study of blood T cell repertoires in COVID-19 (dated by TCRdb to the early 2020s). In terms of the full investigation: The collaborator samples originated in the United States, Italy and Spain and spanned the acute and convalescent phases of COVID-19. The sample metadata nearly always contained a de-identified subject ID, COVID-19 status, age in years and sex. The repertoires were released in a freely available public database intended as a resource for research on the immune response to SARS-CoV-2. Samples were obtained from the ongoing ImmuneRACE study (first 160 participants) and from about 1,300 subjects provided by 6 global collaborators. Where available, HLA class I and class II types were obtained from metadata supplied by the sample provider rather than from assay-based typing. Subjects who had been exposed to COVID-19, were actively infected with it, or had recovered from it provided the deeply sampled blood TCRbeta repertoires that made up the dataset. The material from the prospective study consisted of cDNA or gDNA derived from T cells, B-cell-depleted T cells, or PBMCs. What the study reported, not specific to this receptor: Clinical and demographic metadata were provided uncurated, with the amount varying by source and participant.

TCRbeta CDR3 regions were amplified from genomic DNA using the immunoSEQ Assay, a bias-controlled multiplex PCR. The paper's data handling went like this. The number of nucleated cells in each sample was estimated by amplification of reference gene primers within the assay. To quantify the absolute abundance of each unique TCRbeta CDR3 rearrangement, sequence reads were collapsed and filtered. Productive Simpson clonality was computed per sample as the square root of Simpson's diversity index over productive rearrangements. Sourced from immuneACCESS, this table was stored by TCRdb with only in-frame sequences that have V and J called. A share of the clones is absent; for the studies checked, an unresolved V gene accounts for under half, and the remainder has no known explanation. V and J calls and clone size are given by that table; D and trimming were obtained from the DNA. The sample profile shows tens of thousands of clones; 80% to 90% of them were found once. The top ten hold 4% to 5.5% of the sample.

Here V drops 4 bases and J drops 3 bases, and the junction holds 10 bases not matched to any gene. From the cysteine up to the phenylalanine, the CDR3 has a length of 17 residues. Here the CDR3 DNA is all that survives: 51 bases in frame from base 1. Looking up the germline V gene yields CDR1 KGHSH and CDR2 LQKENI. Each collaborating institution followed its own protocols to collect whole blood in K2EDTA tubes. Collaborator samples were shipped for TCRbeta analysis as frozen whole blood, isolated PBMCs, or DNA extracted from either sample type. Input material: peripheral blood. The rearranged segments are TRBV18 and TRBJ1-5, with TRBD1 identical over 9 junction bases. The sequence came from a human donor in a cohort sampled during active COVID-19. The CDR3 corresponds to CASSHSTGGFSNQPQHF. Read as DNA, the sequence is TGTGCCAGCTCACACTCAACAGGGGGCTTCTCCAATCAGCCCCAGCATTTT.